This T cell receptor beta chain stems from a study of T cell responses to AZD1222 COVID-19 vaccine. Here immunoSEQ multiplex PCR was the method, and the copy in TCRdb shows in-frame clones only, minus some. The sample consists of 150,000 to 200,000 clones, 92% of them appearing once. A remark on this clone: What it recognizes is unknown.

There are 15 residues in the CDR3. The V gene's germline CDR1 is SGDLS and CDR2 YYNGEE. V lost 2 bases to trimming and J lost 8 bases; unmatched junction nucleotides: 8. Study-wide results and caveats: Donors were largely white British and mainly female; clonal diversity was possibly underestimated. Recipients of two AZD1222 doses showed rising Spike-specific TCR breadth and depth.

The source is an adult in good health. Sequenced here: peripheral blood, sampled on day 0 of AZD1222 vaccination. The rearrangement uses TRBV9 and TRBJ1-4; 8 nucleotides align to TRBD1. The CDR3 sequence is CASSVSGGKAEKLFF. DNA of the CDR3: TGTGCCAGCAGCGTCTCAGGGGGCAAGGCGGAAAAACTGTTTTTT.